This is a list of T cell receptor beta chains from one sample in a study of Graves' ophthalmopathy and Graves' hyperthyroidism. TCRdb redid the calling of the multiplex PCR reads with MiXCR, one entry per CDR3 protein. Of approximately 380,000 distinct CDR3 sequences listed, under 25% are singletons. The source material was peripheral blood. Receptors were obtained from a woman between 18 and 30 years old with stable Graves' hyperthyroidism. The CDR3 runs from the conserved cysteine through the conserved F or W. The D gene is left open where the match is weak. Clone size, where shown, is once, few, many, or a class for clones that have expanded.

d_call	clone_size	j_call	v_call	cdr3_nt	cdr3_aa
-	many	TRBJ1-1	TRBV7-8	TGTGCCAGCAGCTTAGGGGTGGGGAACACTGAAGCTTTCTTT	CASSLGVGNTEAFF
TRBD2	many	TRBJ2-7	TRBV20-1	TGCAGTGCTAGTCCGACTAGCAGCCACGAGCAGTACTTC	CSASPTSSHEQYF
-	-	TRBJ1-1	TRBV5-1	TGCGCCAGCAGCTTACTCGACGCATATGAAGCTTTCTTT	CASSLLDAYEAFF
-	many	TRBJ2-2	TRBV19	TGTGCCAGCACACGTATTACCGGGGAGCTGTTTTTT	CASTRITGELFF
-	-	TRBJ1-2	TRBV10-2	TGCGCCAGCAGTGAGTCCGCGGGAAACTATGGCTACACCTTC	CASSESAGNYGYTF
-	few	TRBJ2-2	TRBV9	TGTGCCAGCAGCGTAGGCCCGGGTGGACCCGGGGAGCTGTTTTTT	CASSVGPGGPGELFF
TRBD1	many	TRBJ2-7	TRBV29-1	TGCAGCGTTCGGACAGGAATCAACTACGAGCAGTACTTC	CSVRTGINYEQYF
TRBD2	once	TRBJ2-7	TRBV29-1	TGCAGCGCCGAACTAGCGGGAGGCTCCTACGAGCTGTACTTC	CSAELAGGSYELYF
-	-	TRBJ1-2	TRBV27	TGTGCCAGCAGGAACCCAGGGTCTAGCTATGGCTACACCTTC	CASRNPGSSYGYTF
-	many	TRBJ2-7	TRBV29-1	TGCAGCGTTAGAGCGGGCGGCCCGTACGAGCAGTACTTC	CSVRAGGPYEQYF
-	many	TRBJ2-5	TRBV4-1	TGCGCCAGCAGCCAAGGGGCCAGGGGGGTTCGGGAAACCCAGTACTTC	CASSQGARGVRETQYF
-	-	TRBJ1-6	TRBV30	TGTGCCTGGAGTCAGGGAATAGGATCACCCCTCCACTTT	CAWSQGIGSPLHF
TRBD2	few	TRBJ2-2	TRBV19	TGTGCCAGTAGCGGGAGGTACACCGGGGAGCTGTTTTTT	CASSGRYTGELFF
-	many	TRBJ2-7	TRBV12-3/TRBV12-4	TGTGCCAGCATCCCTGACCGGGAGACGACAATCGAGCAGTACTTC	CASIPDRETTIEQYF
-	many	TRBJ2-7	TRBV29-1	TGCAGCGTGGCCGGGTCCCGAAGAGGCGAGCAGTACTTC	CSVAGSRRGEQYF
TRBD1	few	TRBJ2-5	TRBV6-1	TGTGCCACCGTACAGGGGGCGAAAGAGACCCAGTACTTC	CATVQGAKETQYF
TRBD1	many	TRBJ1-2	TRBV12-3/TRBV12-4	TGTGCCAGCACCATCCGGGACAGGGAGAATGGCTACACCTTC	CASTIRDRENGYTF
-	few	TRBJ2-5	TRBV11-1	TGTGCCAGCAGCCACCGACAGGCAGAGACCCAGTACTTC	CASSHRQAETQYF
-	many	TRBJ2-7	TRBV19	TGTGCCAGTAGTATTGTGGGAGAGTCCTACGAGCAGTACTTC	CASSIVGESYEQYF
-	many	TRBJ1-5	TRBV7-2	TGTGCCAGCAGAGAGGTCGGGAAGCCCCAGCATTTT	CASREVGKPQHF
TRBD1	-	TRBJ2-7	TRBV28	TGTGCCAGCAGACCCCTCCGGGACAGAACCTACGAGCAGTACTTC	CASRPLRDRTYEQYF
TRBD1	many	TRBJ1-2	TRBV7-9	TGTGCCAGCAGCTCGACAGGGACAGGGGATGGCTACACCTTC	CASSSTGTGDGYTF